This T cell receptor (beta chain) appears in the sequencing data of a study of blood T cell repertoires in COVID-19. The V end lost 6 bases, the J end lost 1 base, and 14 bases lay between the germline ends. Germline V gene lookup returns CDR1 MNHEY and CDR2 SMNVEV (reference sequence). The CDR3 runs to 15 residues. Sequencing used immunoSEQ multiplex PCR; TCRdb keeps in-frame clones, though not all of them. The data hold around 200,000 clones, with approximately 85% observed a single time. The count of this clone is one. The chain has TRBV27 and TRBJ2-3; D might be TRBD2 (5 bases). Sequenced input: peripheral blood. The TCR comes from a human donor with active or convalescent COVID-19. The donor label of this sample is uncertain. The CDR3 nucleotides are TGTGCCAGCAGCTGGCGGAGGCCAGGCACAGATACGCAGTATTTT. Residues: CASSWRRPGTDTQYF.